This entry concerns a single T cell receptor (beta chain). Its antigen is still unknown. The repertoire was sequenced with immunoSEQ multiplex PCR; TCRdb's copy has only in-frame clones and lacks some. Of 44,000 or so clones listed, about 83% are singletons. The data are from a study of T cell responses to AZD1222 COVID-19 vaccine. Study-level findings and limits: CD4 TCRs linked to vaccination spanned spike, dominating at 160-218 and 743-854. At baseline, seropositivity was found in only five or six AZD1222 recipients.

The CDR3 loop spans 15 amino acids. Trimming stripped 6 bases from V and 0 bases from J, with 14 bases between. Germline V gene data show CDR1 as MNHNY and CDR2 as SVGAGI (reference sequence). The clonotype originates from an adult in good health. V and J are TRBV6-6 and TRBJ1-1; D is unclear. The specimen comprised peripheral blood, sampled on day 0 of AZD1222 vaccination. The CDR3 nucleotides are TGTGCCAGCAGCCCGCCGGGAGTCCTGAACACTGAAGCTTTCTTT. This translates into CASSPPGVLNTEAFF.